A selection of T cell receptor beta chains follows, all from one sample in a study of T cells after yellow fever vaccination. MiXCR was run by TCRdb on the 5' RACE reads, yielding one entry per CDR3 protein. The sample shows just under 600,000 distinct CDR3 sequences, approximately 15% of them seen only once. The sequenced sample was PBMCs, obtained on the day of the yellow fever booster vaccination. Receptor source: a man aged 30 to 45 who received the YFV17D yellow fever vaccine. The CDR3 runs from the conserved cysteine through the conserved F or W. Fields, in order: CDR3 protein, V gene, J gene.

cdr3_aa: CASSPPDRAETQYF
v_call: TRBV27
j_call: TRBJ2-5

cdr3_aa: CASSYGTGTIYEQYF
v_call: TRBV19
j_call: TRBJ2-7

cdr3_aa: CASSLVGAGNSPLHF
v_call: TRBV7-2
j_call: TRBJ1-6

cdr3_aa: CASSQDLMGRTEAFF
v_call: TRBV4-3
j_call: TRBJ1-1

cdr3_aa: CASSNNPPLADSYNEQFF
v_call: TRBV27
j_call: TRBJ2-1

cdr3_aa: CASSLLAAGADTQYF
v_call: TRBV6-1
j_call: TRBJ2-3

cdr3_aa: CASSLYTDTQYF
v_call: TRBV11-2
j_call: TRBJ2-3

cdr3_aa: CSVGTPANEQFF
v_call: TRBV29-1
j_call: TRBJ2-1

cdr3_aa: CAIRLGQNTEAFF
v_call: TRBV10-3
j_call: TRBJ1-1

cdr3_aa: CASAGTPLYEQYF
v_call: TRBV6-2/TRBV6-3
j_call: TRBJ2-7

cdr3_aa: CASSTSSLGDTQYF
v_call: TRBV5-1
j_call: TRBJ2-3

cdr3_aa: CASSDPTSGSSYNEQFF
v_call: TRBV2
j_call: TRBJ2-1

cdr3_aa: CSAGKREVTYEQYF
v_call: TRBV20-1
j_call: TRBJ2-7

cdr3_aa: CASSFGPSGSEQYF
v_call: TRBV12-3/TRBV12-4
j_call: TRBJ2-7

cdr3_aa: CASTRSGANVLTF
v_call: TRBV19
j_call: TRBJ2-6

cdr3_aa: CASSTGQGGYNEQFF
v_call: TRBV5-8
j_call: TRBJ2-1

cdr3_aa: CASSLKGYGLAGEAIDTQYF
v_call: TRBV11-2
j_call: TRBJ2-3

cdr3_aa: CASSSTGVGYEQYF
v_call: TRBV5-1
j_call: TRBJ2-7

cdr3_aa: CASTSGTRGRETQYF
v_call: TRBV27
j_call: TRBJ2-5

cdr3_aa: CASSLEGTGGRNEQFF
v_call: TRBV5-8
j_call: TRBJ2-1

cdr3_aa: CASSRTSGTSYEQYF
v_call: TRBV6-2/TRBV6-3
j_call: TRBJ2-7

cdr3_aa: CASSSGLAGEQYF
v_call: TRBV11-2
j_call: TRBJ2-7

cdr3_aa: CASRLGSGYTF
v_call: TRBV6-5
j_call: TRBJ1-2

cdr3_aa: CASSLMPDSSYEQYF
v_call: TRBV5-1
j_call: TRBJ2-7

cdr3_aa: CASRAFDVYNEQFF
v_call: TRBV12-3/TRBV12-4
j_call: TRBJ2-1

cdr3_aa: CSARLVGGVNSPLHF
v_call: TRBV20-1
j_call: TRBJ1-6

cdr3_aa: CASSLSRTGGTDTQYF
v_call: TRBV7-2
j_call: TRBJ2-3

cdr3_aa: CASSLGANYGYTF
v_call: TRBV7-9
j_call: TRBJ1-2

cdr3_aa: CSARSGRAGDEQFF
v_call: TRBV20-1
j_call: TRBJ2-1

cdr3_aa: CASSFEGSGANVLTF
v_call: TRBV27
j_call: TRBJ2-6

cdr3_aa: CASSLFGGTEQYF
v_call: TRBV12-3/TRBV12-4
j_call: TRBJ2-7

cdr3_aa: CATSDRLGYGDTQYF
v_call: TRBV24-1
j_call: TRBJ2-3

cdr3_aa: CASSPAGLARDARNIQYF
v_call: TRBV11-2
j_call: TRBJ2-4

cdr3_aa: CSGSSGSLSYEQYF
v_call: TRBV20-1
j_call: TRBJ2-7

cdr3_aa: CSASSRSEQYF
v_call: TRBV20-1
j_call: TRBJ2-7

cdr3_aa: CASSESDSVNFNEQFF
v_call: TRBV2
j_call: TRBJ2-1

cdr3_aa: CASSPAPGYRYGYTF
v_call: TRBV11-2
j_call: TRBJ1-2

cdr3_aa: CASSLGLEVNEQFF
v_call: TRBV5-4
j_call: TRBJ2-1

cdr3_aa: CSATTGFSYEQYF
v_call: TRBV20-1
j_call: TRBJ2-7

cdr3_aa: CASSLVGDGSYEQYF
v_call: TRBV5-4
j_call: TRBJ2-7

cdr3_aa: CASSAGRDTGELFF
v_call: TRBV5-4
j_call: TRBJ2-2

cdr3_aa: CASSESIIEQYF
v_call: TRBV10-2
j_call: TRBJ2-7

cdr3_aa: CASSFWPTGAIYNEQFF
v_call: TRBV12-3/TRBV12-4
j_call: TRBJ2-1

cdr3_aa: CSARDPRTSGHKGSEQFF
v_call: TRBV20-1
j_call: TRBJ2-1

cdr3_aa: CASSKTGGEPQHF
v_call: TRBV7-2
j_call: TRBJ1-5

cdr3_aa: CASTGQGKYQPQHF
v_call: TRBV6-1
j_call: TRBJ1-5

cdr3_aa: CASSQVAGPSPEQYF
v_call: TRBV3-1
j_call: TRBJ2-7

cdr3_aa: CASSLGGGMPYEQYF
v_call: TRBV28
j_call: TRBJ2-7

cdr3_aa: CASRSHSNQPQHF
v_call: TRBV19
j_call: TRBJ1-5

cdr3_aa: CASSKGAMNTEAFF
v_call: TRBV6-1
j_call: TRBJ1-1

cdr3_aa: CASSLEVQVNTEAFF
v_call: TRBV7-9
j_call: TRBJ1-1

cdr3_aa: CASCQDGRVGEKLFF
v_call: TRBV3-1
j_call: TRBJ1-4

cdr3_aa: CASSPNKQETQYF
v_call: TRBV19
j_call: TRBJ2-5

cdr3_aa: CASSPRPGSYEQYF
v_call: TRBV7-9
j_call: TRBJ2-7

cdr3_aa: CSAPDPSGANVLTF
v_call: TRBV20-1
j_call: TRBJ2-6

cdr3_aa: CASRNVGAAGYTF
v_call: TRBV5-4
j_call: TRBJ1-2